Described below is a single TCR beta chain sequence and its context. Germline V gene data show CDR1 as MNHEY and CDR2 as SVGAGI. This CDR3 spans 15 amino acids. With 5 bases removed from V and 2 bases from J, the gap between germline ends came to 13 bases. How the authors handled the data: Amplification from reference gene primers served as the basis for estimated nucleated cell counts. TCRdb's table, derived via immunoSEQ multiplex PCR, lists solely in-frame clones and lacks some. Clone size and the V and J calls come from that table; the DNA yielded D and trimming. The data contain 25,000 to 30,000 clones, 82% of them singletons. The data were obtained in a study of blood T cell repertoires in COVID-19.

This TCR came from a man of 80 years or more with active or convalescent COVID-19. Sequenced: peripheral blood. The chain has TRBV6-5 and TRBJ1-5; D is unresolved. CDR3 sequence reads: CASSPSGPGNQPQHF. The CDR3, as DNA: TGTGCCAGCAGTCCCAGTGGGCCCGGCAATCAGCCCCAGCATTTT.